This TCR beta chain comes out of a study of shared clonotypes between healthy human individuals. In the study overall: There were three CD4 naive, three CD4 memory, two CD8 naive and one CD8 memory plates per donor.

The CDR3 length is 15 residues. Germline-derived CDR1 and CDR2 are SGHNT and YYREEE (reference sequence). V was trimmed by 2 bases and J by 2 bases, leaving 13 bases between them. Methods used by the authors: Filtering of immunoSEQ junctional sequences could not match full-length read filtering. TCRdb's copy holds only in-frame clones and misses some; the assay was immunoSEQ multiplex PCR. V and J calls and clone size follow that table, whereas D and trimming were derived from the DNA. The sample lists approximately 1.1 million clones, roughly 74% occurring once. The material sequenced was memory CD4+ T cells from PBMCs. Subset of the sample: CD45RA-negative fraction. This chain joins TRBV5-4 and TRBJ1-2; TRBD1 might be the D (5 bases). The source is a man between 18 and 35 years old in good health. Some clones in this sample may be carry-over from other donors' samples. CDR3 sequence reads: CASSFGGVENYGYTF. The CDR3, as DNA: TGTGCCAGCAGCTTCGGAGGGGTAGAAAACTATGGCTACACCTTC.